A single sample gave rise to the 17 T cell receptor beta chains below, sequenced in a study of OX40 agonist ivuxolimab in advanced cancers. Method: immunoSEQ multiplex PCR; TCRdb's copy keeps in-frame clones and lacks some. The data hold around 110,000 clones, with about nine tenths observed a single time. The sample in question was CD4+ or CD8+ T cells sorted from blood, obtained in a trial of the OX40 agonist ivuxolimab. These receptors came from an adult with an advanced solid tumor such as melanoma, head and neck, liver or kidney cancer.

The rearrangement joins TRBV2 to TRBJ1-1, with D hard to call. V was pared by 3 bases and J by 4 bases, with 12 bases between. Germline assignment: CDR1 SNHLY and CDR2 FYNNEI. The CDR3 has 14 amino acids. The CDR3 loop is CASSEREGGTEAFF. CDR3 nucleotides: TGTGCCAGCAGTGAGAGGGAAGGCGGCACTGAAGCTTTCTTT.

This sequence joins TRBV30 and TRBJ2-1; D unclear. This CDR3 is built from 13 residues. V was trimmed by 3 bases and J by 9 bases, leaving 15 bases between them. Germline values: CDR1 GTSNPN, CDR2 SVGIG (reference sequence). Here the CDR3 DNA reads TGTGCCTGGAGGGGTGGTGGGTATGCTGAGCAGTTCTTC. Residues: CAWRGGGYAEQFF.

The gene calls are TRBV9 and TRBJ2-2; D is ambiguous. This CDR3 has 14 amino acids. Germline V lookup: CDR1 SGDLS, CDR2 YYNGEE. Trimming shortened V by 0 bases and J by 6 bases, and 9 bases separated the two germline ends. As DNA, the CDR3 is TGTGCCAGCAGCGTAGCTAGGGAACCCGGGGAGCTGTTTTTT. Translation gives CASSVAREPGELFF.

The V gene is TRBV6-4, the J gene TRBJ1-5, with 9 positions matching TRBD1. This CDR3 is built from 19 residues. Trimming took 1 base from V and 5 from J; bases not matched to a gene: 15. The germline V gene has CDR1 MRHNA and CDR2 SNTAGT. The CDR3 sequence is CASSDWGRVTGGGDQPQHF. DNA for the CDR3: TGTGCCAGCAGTGACTGGGGTCGGGTGACAGGGGGAGGCGATCAGCCCCAGCATTTT.

The rearrangement joins TRBV7-2 to TRBJ2-7; D gene uncertain. The germline gives CDR1 SGHTA, CDR2 FQGNSA. The CDR3 runs 15 residues. The germline V and J ends were trimmed by 5 bases and 2 bases, with 16 bases remaining between them. For the CDR3, the DNA is TGTGCCAGCAGCCCCTACCCCGATTTAGCCTACGAGCAGTACTTC. The encoded protein is CASSPYPDLAYEQYF.

The chain recombines TRBV27 with TRBJ2-5; no clear D gene. V lost 8 bases, J lost 2 bases, and 24 bases lay in between. CDR3 length equals 17 residues. Germline CDR1 is MNHEY and CDR2 is SMNVEV (reference sequence). CDR3 sequence (DNA): TGTGCCAGCGCGTTAGGGCCGCCAGTCTTTAGACAAGAGACCCAGTACTTC. Protein: CASALGPPVFRQETQYF.

This clone was observed a handful of times. The rearrangement joins TRBV28 to TRBJ1-3; tentatively, D is TRBD1 (5 bases). Trimming left V 3 bases short and J 4 bases short, with 16 bases between. The CDR3 is 16 amino acids. The germline CDR1 and CDR2 sequences are MDHEN and SYDVKM. CDR3 DNA sequence: TGTGCCAGCAGTTTCCTTCAGGGTTTAAAAGGAAACACCATATATTTT. Translation: CASSFLQGLKGNTIYF.

This chain links TRBV27 with TRBJ2-4, with D possibly called TRBD1 or TRBD2 (5 bases each). Germline V gives CDR1 MNHEY, CDR2 SMNVEV (reference sequence). V was clipped by 5 bases and J by 6 bases, with 11 bases between them. The CDR3 length is 13 residues. The CDR3 sequence is CASSEFGGNIQYF. The CDR3 bases are TGTGCCAGCAGTGAATTTGGGGGAAACATTCAGTACTTC.

This sequence joins TRBV9 and TRBJ1-2, with D possibly matching TRBD1 (5 bases). The CDR3 has 15 residues. Germline values: CDR1 SGDLS, CDR2 YYNGEE. V lost 1 base and J 6 bases, leaving 16 bases between the germline ends. CDR3 residues: CASSVSLRGRDGYTF. The CDR3 DNA sequence: TGTGCCAGCAGCGTAAGTCTTCGGGGCCGAGATGGCTACACCTTC.

This sequence joins TRBV28 and TRBJ1-3, with D unresolved. This CDR3 has 16 amino acids. Germline CDR1 and CDR2: MDHEN and SYDVKM. The V end was cut by 2 bases, the J end by 0 bases, with 11 bases between. The CDR3 region has the DNA TGTGCCAGCAGTTTAGGGCCTCTGGGCTCTGGAAACACCATATATTTT. This sequence encodes CASSLGPLGSGNTIYF.

A word on this clone: One end of the junction varies from germline; a read error may be responsible. The V call is TRBV7-7, the J call TRBJ1-1; possible D gene TRBD1, 5 bases. Germline CDR1 SSHAT, CDR2 FNYEAQ (reference sequence). The CDR3 runs 17 residues. DNA of the CDR3: TGTGCTAGCAGCTTAGTGGGTAGTAAAACGGACACCAGAGAAGCTTTCTTT. This gives the protein CASSLVGSKTDTREAFF.

For the CDR3, the DNA is TGTGCCAGCAGTGAAGAATTCCAGTCTGGGGCCAACGTCCTGACTTTC. Its protein is CASSEEFQSGANVLTF. This chain joins TRBV6-4 and TRBJ2-6; D not certain. This CDR3 is built from 16 residues. Looked up from germline, CDR1 is MRHNA and CDR2 is SNTAGT. The germline V and J ends were trimmed by 3 bases and 1 base, with 10 bases remaining between them.

The DNA for the CDR3 is TGTGCCAGCTCACCAGGGGCTTCCATCCCCCGGTATGGCTACACCTTC. Its translation: CASSPGASIPRYGYTF. The chain couples TRBV18 to TRBJ1-2; tentatively, D is TRBD1 (5 bases). V dropped 2 bases and J dropped 5 bases, with 18 bases sitting between them. The germline V gene encodes CDR1 KGHSH and CDR2 LQKENI. This CDR3 comprises 16 residues.

V and J are TRBV10-3 and TRBJ2-1, with 7 bases matching TRBD2. V dropped 8 bases and J dropped 6; count of bases not matched to a gene: 10. The CDR3 runs 14 residues. Germline V gives CDR1 ENHRY, CDR2 SYGVKD. DNA of the CDR3: TGTGCCATCGGGGAGGGGTTGAAGTCCAATGAGCAGTTCTTC. Amino acids: CAIGEGLKSNEQFF.

The J gene is TRBJ1-5, the V gene TRBV19, with TRBD1 matching over 8 bases. Trimming cost V 7 bases and J 5 bases; bases outside gene matches: 10. The CDR3 sequence is 15 residues long. CDR1 is LNHDA and CDR2 is SQIVND in the germline V gene (reference sequence). This CDR3 reads CASNPRRQGYQPQHF. The CDR3 region has the DNA TGTGCCAGTAATCCTCGTCGACAGGGGTATCAGCCCCAGCATTTT.

The CDR3 DNA reads TGTGCCAGCAGCCCAGGGGTCGCCTACGAGCAGTACTTC. Translated, it gives CASSPGVAYEQYF. The chain couples TRBV28 to TRBJ2-7; D is perhaps TRBD1 (6 bases). The length of the CDR3 is 13 residues. V was trimmed by 6 bases and J by 2 bases, leaving 11 bases between them. Germline V gene data show CDR1 as MDHEN and CDR2 as SYDVKM.

V and J are TRBV30 and TRBJ1-2, with D unclear. Trimming cost V 5 bases and J 7 bases, with 17 bases left between them. CDR3 length equals 13 residues. Germline V gene sequence: CDR1 GTSNPN, CDR2 SVGIG (reference sequence). This CDR3 is CAWEPPGYGGYTF. The DNA of the CDR3 is TGTGCCTGGGAACCACCGGGGTATGGTGGCTACACCTTC.